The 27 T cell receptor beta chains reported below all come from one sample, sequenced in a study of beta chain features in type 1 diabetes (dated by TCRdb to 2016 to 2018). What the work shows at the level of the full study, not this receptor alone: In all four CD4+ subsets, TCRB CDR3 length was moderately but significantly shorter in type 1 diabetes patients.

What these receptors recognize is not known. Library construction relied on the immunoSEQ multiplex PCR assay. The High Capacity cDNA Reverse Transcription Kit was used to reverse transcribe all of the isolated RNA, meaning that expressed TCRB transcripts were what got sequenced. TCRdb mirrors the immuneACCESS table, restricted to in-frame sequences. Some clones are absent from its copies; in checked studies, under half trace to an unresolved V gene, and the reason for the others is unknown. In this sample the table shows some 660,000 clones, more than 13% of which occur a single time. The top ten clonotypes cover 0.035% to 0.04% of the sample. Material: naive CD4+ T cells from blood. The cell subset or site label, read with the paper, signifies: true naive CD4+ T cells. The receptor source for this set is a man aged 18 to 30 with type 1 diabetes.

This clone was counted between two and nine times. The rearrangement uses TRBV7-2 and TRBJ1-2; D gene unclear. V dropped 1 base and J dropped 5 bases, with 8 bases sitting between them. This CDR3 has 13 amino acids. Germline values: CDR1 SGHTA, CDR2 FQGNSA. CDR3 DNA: TGTGCCAGCAGCTTAGAACGTCAGTATGGCTACACCTTC. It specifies CASSLERQYGYTF.

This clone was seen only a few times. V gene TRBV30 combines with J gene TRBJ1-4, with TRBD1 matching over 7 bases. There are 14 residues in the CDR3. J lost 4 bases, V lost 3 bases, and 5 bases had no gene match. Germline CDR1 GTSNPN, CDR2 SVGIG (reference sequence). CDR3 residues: CAWSGTVSNEKLFF. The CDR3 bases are TGTGCCTGGAGCGGGACAGTGAGTAATGAAAAACTGTTTTTT.

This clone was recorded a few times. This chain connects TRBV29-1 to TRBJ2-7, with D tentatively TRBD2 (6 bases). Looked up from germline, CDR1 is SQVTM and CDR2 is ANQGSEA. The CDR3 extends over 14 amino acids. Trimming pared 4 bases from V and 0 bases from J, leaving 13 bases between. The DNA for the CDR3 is TGCAGCGTTGCTTGGAGGGGTGACTCCTACGAGCAGTACTTC. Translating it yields CSVAWRGDSYEQYF.

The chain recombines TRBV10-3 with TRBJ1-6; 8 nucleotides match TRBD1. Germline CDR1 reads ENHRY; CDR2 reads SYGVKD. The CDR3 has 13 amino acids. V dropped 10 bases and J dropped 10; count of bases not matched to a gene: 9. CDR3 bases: TGTGCCACCAACGGACAGGGTGACTCACCCCTCCACTTT. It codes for CATNGQGDSPLHF.

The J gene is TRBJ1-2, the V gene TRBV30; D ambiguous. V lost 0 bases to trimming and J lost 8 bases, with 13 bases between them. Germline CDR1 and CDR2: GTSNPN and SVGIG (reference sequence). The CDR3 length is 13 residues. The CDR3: CAWSVGGEVGYTF. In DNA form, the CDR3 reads TGTGCCTGGAGTGTAGGTGGCGAGGTGGGCTACACCTTC.

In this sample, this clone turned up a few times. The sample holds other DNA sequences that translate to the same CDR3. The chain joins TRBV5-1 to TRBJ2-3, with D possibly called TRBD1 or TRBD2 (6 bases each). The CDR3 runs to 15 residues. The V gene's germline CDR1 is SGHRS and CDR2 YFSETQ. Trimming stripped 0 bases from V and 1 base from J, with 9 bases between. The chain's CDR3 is CASSLDGGRTDTQYF. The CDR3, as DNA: TGCGCCAGCAGCTTGGACGGGGGCCGCACAGATACGCAGTATTTT.

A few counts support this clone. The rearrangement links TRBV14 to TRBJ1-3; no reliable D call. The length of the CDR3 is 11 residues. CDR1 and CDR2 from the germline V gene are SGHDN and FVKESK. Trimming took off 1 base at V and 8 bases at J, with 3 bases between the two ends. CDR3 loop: CASSQGYTIYF. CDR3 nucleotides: TGTGCCAGCAGCCAAGGGTACACCATATATTTT.

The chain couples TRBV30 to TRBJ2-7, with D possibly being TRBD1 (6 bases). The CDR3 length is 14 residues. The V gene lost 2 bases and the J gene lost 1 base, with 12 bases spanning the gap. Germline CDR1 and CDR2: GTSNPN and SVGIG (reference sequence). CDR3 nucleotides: TGTGCCTGGAGTTTCAACAGGGTGTCCTACGAGCAGTACTTC. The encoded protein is CAWSFNRVSYEQYF.

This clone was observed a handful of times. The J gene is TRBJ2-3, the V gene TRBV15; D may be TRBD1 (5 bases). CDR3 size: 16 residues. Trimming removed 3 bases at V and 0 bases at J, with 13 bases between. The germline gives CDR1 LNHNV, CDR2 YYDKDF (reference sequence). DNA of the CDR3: TGTGCCACCAGCAGTAGGCAGGGCACTAGCACAGATACGCAGTATTTT. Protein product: CATSSRQGTSTDTQYF. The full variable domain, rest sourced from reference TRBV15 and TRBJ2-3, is DAMVIQNPRYQVTQFGKPVTLSCSQTLNHNVMYWYQQKSSQAPKLLFHYYDKDFNNEADTPDNFQSRRPNTSFCFLDIRSPGLGDTAMYLCATSSRQGTSTDTQYFGPGTRLTVL.

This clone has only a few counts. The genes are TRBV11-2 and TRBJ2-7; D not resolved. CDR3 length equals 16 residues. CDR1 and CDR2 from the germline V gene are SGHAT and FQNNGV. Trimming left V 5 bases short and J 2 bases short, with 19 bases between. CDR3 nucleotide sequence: TGTGCCAGCAGCCCAAGTGTCCAGCTAGTTACCTACGAGCAGTACTTC. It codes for CASSPSVQLVTYEQYF.

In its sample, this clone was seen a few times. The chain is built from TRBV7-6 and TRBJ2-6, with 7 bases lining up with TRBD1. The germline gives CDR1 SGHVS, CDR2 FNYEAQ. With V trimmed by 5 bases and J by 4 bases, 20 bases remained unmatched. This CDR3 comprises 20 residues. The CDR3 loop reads CASSKDRAQQFAVGANVLTF. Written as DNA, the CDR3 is TGTGCCAGCAGCAAAGACAGGGCGCAACAATTCGCGGTAGGGGCCAACGTCCTGACTTTC.

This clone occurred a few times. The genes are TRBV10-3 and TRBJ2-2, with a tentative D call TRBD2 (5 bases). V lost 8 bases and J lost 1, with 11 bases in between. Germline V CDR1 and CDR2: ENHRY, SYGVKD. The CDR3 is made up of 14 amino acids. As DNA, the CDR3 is TGTGCCATCGGAGGTCAGCAGAACACCGGGGAGCTGTTTTTT. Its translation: CAIGGQQNTGELFF.

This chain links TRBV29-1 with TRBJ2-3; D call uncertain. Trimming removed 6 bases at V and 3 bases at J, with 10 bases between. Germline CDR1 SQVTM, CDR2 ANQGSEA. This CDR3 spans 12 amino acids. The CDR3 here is CSVTFQTDTQYF. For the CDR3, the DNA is TGCAGCGTAACCTTTCAGACAGATACGCAGTATTTT.

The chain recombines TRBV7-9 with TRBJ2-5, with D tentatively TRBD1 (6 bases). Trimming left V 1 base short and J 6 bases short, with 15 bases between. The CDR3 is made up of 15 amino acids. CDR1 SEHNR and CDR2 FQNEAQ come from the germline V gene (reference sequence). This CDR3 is CASSLVQRGSQTQYF. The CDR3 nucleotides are TGTGCCAGCAGCTTAGTCCAGAGGGGGTCGCAGACCCAGTACTTC.

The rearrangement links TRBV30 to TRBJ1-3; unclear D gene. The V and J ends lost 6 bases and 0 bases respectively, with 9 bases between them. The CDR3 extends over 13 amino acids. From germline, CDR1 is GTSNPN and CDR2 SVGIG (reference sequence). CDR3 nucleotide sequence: TGTGCCTGTCAGCTGAGCTCTGGAAACACCATATATTTT. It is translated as CACQLSSGNTIYF.

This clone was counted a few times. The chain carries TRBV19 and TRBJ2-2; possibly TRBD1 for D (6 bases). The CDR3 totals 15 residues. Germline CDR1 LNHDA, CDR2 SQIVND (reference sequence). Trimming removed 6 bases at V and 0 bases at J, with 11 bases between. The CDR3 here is CASSHAGANTGELFF. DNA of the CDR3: TGTGCCAGTAGCCACGCAGGGGCGAACACCGGGGAGCTGTTTTTT. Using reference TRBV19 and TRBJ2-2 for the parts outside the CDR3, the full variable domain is DGGITQSPKYLFRKEGQNVTLSCEQNLNHDAMYWYRQDPGQGLRLIYYSQIVNDFQKGDIAEGYSVSREKKESFPLTVTSAQKNPTAFYLCASSHAGANTGELFFGEGSRLTVL.

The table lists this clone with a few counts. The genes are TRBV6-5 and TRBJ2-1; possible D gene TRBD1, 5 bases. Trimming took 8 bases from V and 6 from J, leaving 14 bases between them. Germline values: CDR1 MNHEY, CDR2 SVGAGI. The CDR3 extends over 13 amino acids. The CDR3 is CASVRRAANEQFF. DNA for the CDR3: TGTGCCAGCGTCCGCAGGGCGGCCAATGAGCAGTTCTTC.

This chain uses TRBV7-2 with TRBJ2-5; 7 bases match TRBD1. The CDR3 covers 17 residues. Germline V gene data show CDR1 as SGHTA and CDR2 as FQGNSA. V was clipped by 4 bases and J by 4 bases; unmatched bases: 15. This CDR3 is CASSYSTGFAVGETQYF. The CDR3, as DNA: TGTGCCAGCAGCTACTCGACAGGGTTTGCGGTAGGAGAGACCCAGTACTTC.

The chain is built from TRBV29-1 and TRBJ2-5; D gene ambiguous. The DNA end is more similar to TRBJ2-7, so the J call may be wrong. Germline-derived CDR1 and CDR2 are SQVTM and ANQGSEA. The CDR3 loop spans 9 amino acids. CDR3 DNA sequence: TGCAGCGTATCCTACGAGCAGTACTTC. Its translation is CSVSYEQYF.

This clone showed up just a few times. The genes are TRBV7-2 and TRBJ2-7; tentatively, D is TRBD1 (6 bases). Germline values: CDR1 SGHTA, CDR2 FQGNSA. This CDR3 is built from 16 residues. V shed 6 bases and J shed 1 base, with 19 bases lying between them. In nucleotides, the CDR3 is TGTGCCAGCAGTTTTAAAGGCACGGACAGTTCCTACGAGCAGTACTTC. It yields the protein CASSFKGTDSSYEQYF.

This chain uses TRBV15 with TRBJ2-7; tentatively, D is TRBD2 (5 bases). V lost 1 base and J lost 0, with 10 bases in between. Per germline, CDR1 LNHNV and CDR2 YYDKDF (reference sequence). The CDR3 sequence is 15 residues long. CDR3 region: CATSRVDSRSYEQYF. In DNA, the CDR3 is TGTGCCACCAGCAGAGTGGACTCTCGCTCCTACGAGCAGTACTTC.

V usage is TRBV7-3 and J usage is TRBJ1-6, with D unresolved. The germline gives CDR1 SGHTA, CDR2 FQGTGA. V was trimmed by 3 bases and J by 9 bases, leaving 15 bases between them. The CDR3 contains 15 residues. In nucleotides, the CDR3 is TGTGCCAGCAGCTTTGGGCGACAAGGAGGTTCACCCCTCCACTTT. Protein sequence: CASSFGRQGGSPLHF.

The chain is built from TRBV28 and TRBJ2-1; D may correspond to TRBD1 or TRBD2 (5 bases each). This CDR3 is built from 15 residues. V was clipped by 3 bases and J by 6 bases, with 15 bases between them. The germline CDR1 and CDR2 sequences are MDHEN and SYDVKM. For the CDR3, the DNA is TGTGCCAGCAGTTTGGGGACCATCAAGAGCAATGAGCAGTTCTTC. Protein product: CASSLGTIKSNEQFF.

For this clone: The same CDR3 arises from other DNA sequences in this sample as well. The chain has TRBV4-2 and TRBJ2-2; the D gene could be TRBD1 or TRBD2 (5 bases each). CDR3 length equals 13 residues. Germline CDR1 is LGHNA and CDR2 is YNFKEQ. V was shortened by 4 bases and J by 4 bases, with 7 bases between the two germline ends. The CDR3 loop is CASSLGGTGELFF. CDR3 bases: TGTGCCAGCAGCCTTGGGGGCACCGGGGAGCTGTTTTTT.

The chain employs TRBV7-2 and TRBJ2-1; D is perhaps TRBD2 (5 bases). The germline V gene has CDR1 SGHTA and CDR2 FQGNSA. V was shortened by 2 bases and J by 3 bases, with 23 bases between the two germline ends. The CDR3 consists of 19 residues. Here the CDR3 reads CASSLRSAENLIFYNEQFF. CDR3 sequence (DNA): TGTGCCAGCAGCTTACGTTCAGCGGAAAACCTAATATTCTACAATGAGCAGTTCTTC.

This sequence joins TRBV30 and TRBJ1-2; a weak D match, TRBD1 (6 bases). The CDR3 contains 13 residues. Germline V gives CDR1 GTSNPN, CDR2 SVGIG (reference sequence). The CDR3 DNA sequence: TGTGCGGCAGGGGCTGAGGTTAACTATGGCTACACCTTC. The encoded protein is CAAGAEVNYGYTF. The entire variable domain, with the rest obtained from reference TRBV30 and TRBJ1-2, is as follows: SQTIHQWPATLVQPVGSPLSLECTVEGTSNPNLYWYRQAAGRGLQLLFYSVGIGQISSEVPQNLSASRPQDRQFILSSKKLLLSDSGFYLCAAGAEVNYGYTFGSGTRLTVV.

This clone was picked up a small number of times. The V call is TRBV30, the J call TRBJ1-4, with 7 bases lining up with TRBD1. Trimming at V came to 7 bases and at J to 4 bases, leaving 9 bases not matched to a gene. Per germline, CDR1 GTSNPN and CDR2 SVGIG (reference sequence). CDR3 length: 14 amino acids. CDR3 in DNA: TGTGCCTCCCAGTCCGGGACAGTTAATGAAAAACTGTTTTTT. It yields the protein CASQSGTVNEKLFF.